These 16 T cell receptor beta chains share one sample of origin, sequenced in a study of blood T cell repertoires in COVID-19. TCRdb's table, derived via immunoSEQ multiplex PCR, lists solely in-frame clones and lacks some. The sample consists of about 160,000 clones, about 90% of them appearing once. Input material: PBMCs or T cells enriched from blood (not recorded which). The source is a woman in her forties or fifties who had recovered from COVID-19.

This clone was counted between two and nine times. The gene calls are TRBV9 and TRBJ1-1; TRBD1 matches at 10 bases. Germline assignment: CDR1 SGDLS and CDR2 YYNGEE. Trimming cost V 0 bases and J 7 bases; bases outside gene matches: 6. The CDR3 is 15 amino acids. DNA of the CDR3: TGTGCCAGCAGCGTAGCGGGGGACAGGGGAAATGAAGCTTTCTTT. As protein: CASSVAGDRGNEAFF. The variable domain in full, completed from reference TRBV9 and TRBJ1-1, reads DSGVTQTPKHLITATGQRVTLRCSPRSGDLSVYWYQQSLDQGLQFLIQYYNGEERAKGNILERFSAQQFPDLHSELNLSSLELGDSALYFCASSVAGDRGNEAFFGQGTRLTVV.

CDR3 region: CASSLIATGELFF. DNA for the CDR3: TGTGCCAGCAGCTTAATAGCGACCGGGGAGCTGTTTTTT. The chain has TRBV7-3 and TRBJ2-2, with D perhaps TRBD2 (5 bases). The V and J ends lost 1 base and 5 bases respectively, with 5 bases between them. This CDR3 spans 13 amino acids. The germline gives CDR1 SGHTA, CDR2 FQGTGA.

The chain recombines TRBV2 with TRBJ2-7; 10 positions match TRBD2. Germline lookup yields CDR1 SNHLY and CDR2 FYNNEI. V lost 6 bases, J lost 4 bases, and 9 bases stayed unmatched. The CDR3 covers 15 residues. CDR3 DNA: TGTGCCAGCAGAGCCGGACTAGCGGCGGTTTACGAGCAGTACTTC. Encoded protein: CASRAGLAAVYEQYF. The complete variable domain, with remaining parts taken from reference TRBV2 and TRBJ2-7, reads EPEVTQTPSHQVTQMGQEVILRCVPISNHLYFYWYRQILGQKVEFLVSFYNNEISEKSEIFDDQFSVERPDGSNFTLKIRSTKLEDSAMYFCASRAGLAAVYEQYFGPGTRLTVT.

V is TRBV7-2 and J is TRBJ2-3; TRBD2 agrees at 13 bases. V lost 3 bases to trimming and J lost 5 bases; unmatched junction nucleotides: 8. The length of the CDR3 is 17 residues. CDR1 and CDR2 (germline): SGHTA, FQGNSA. CDR3 amino acids: CASSFWTSGRLGDTQYF. As DNA, the CDR3 is TGTGCCAGCAGCTTTTGGACTAGCGGGAGATTGGGAGATACGCAGTATTTT.

This chain joins TRBV6-5 and TRBJ1-4, with D unclear. The V end lost 6 bases, the J end lost 6 bases, and 14 bases lay between the germline ends. Per germline, CDR1 MNHEY and CDR2 SVGAGI. This CDR3 is 14 amino acids long. CDR3 protein: CASRAWGGDEKLFF. As DNA, the CDR3 is TGTGCCAGCAGAGCGTGGGGAGGTGATGAAAAACTGTTTTTT.

This chain connects TRBV5-4 to TRBJ1-2; D uncertain. The V gene's germline CDR1 is SGHNT and CDR2 YYREEE (reference sequence). V was pared by 0 bases and J by 6 bases, with 9 bases between. This CDR3 spans 13 amino acids. CDR3 loop: CASSLAGRNGYTF. DNA of the CDR3: TGTGCCAGCAGCTTGGCCGGGAGAAATGGCTACACCTTC.

J is TRBJ1-5 and V is TRBV6-6; the D is unclear. V was trimmed by 0 bases and J by 2 bases, leaving 5 bases between them. CDR3 length: 14 residues. Germline V gives CDR1 MNHNY, CDR2 SVGAGI (reference sequence). In DNA form, the CDR3 reads TGTGCCAGCAGTTACTCGTTCGGCAATCAGCCCCAGCATTTT. It translates to CASSYSFGNQPQHF.

The chain links TRBV4-2 to TRBJ2-2; maybe TRBD2 (5 bases). Trimming stripped 4 bases from V and 5 bases from J, with 8 bases between. This CDR3 has 13 amino acids. Germline V lookup: CDR1 LGHNA, CDR2 YNFKEQ. The CDR3 sequence is CASSPRGTGELFF. The CDR3 region has the DNA TGTGCCAGCAGCCCTAGAGGGACCGGGGAGCTGTTTTTT.

The chain uses TRBV3-1 (or the pseudogene TRBV3-2) and TRBJ1-3; 7 bases align to TRBD1. The V gene's germline CDR1 is LGHDT and CDR2 YNNKEL (reference sequence). V shed 4 bases, J shed 2 bases, and the junction held 14 bases outside the gene matches. The length of the CDR3 is 18 residues. The chain's CDR3 is CASSRLLVTGAAGNTIYF. CDR3 bases: TGTGCCAGCAGCCGGTTACTCGTTACAGGGGCGGCTGGAAACACCATATATTTT.

The rearrangement uses TRBV29-1 and TRBJ2-7; TRBD1 matches at 7 bases. This CDR3 is built from 12 residues. The germline CDR1 and CDR2 sequences are SQVTM and ANQGSEA. Germline trimming cut 7 bases from V and 1 base from J; bases unmatched to any gene: 4. CDR3 sequence reads: CSAGDRSYEQYF. CDR3 in DNA: TGCAGCGCCGGGGACAGATCCTACGAGCAGTACTTC.

This rearrangement joins TRBV27 to TRBJ2-1; 10 bases are shared with TRBD2. Looked up from germline, CDR1 is MNHEY and CDR2 is SMNVEV (reference sequence). J lost 5 bases, V lost 0 bases, and 7 bases had no gene match. CDR3 size: 17 residues. In DNA form, the CDR3 reads TGTGCCAGCAGTTTATCCCCTAGCGGGAGTCCCAACAATGAGCAGTTCTTC. It translates to CASSLSPSGSPNNEQFF.

The genes are TRBV23-1 and TRBJ2-7; the D gene is possibly TRBD1 (6 bases). TRBV23-1 is given ORF status, its function remaining uncertain. This CDR3 contains 21 residues. Trimming shortened V by 3 bases and J by 6 bases, and 36 bases separated the two germline ends. The DNA of the CDR3 is TGCGCCAGCAGTCAGGGGACAACTAAAGTAACCAGCTCACATTCTCGGGGCGAGCAGTACTTC. Residues: CASSQGTTKVTSSHSRGEQYF.

This chain links TRBV7-2 with TRBJ1-2, with 7 positions matching TRBD1. V lost 5 bases, J lost 6 bases, and 12 bases stayed unmatched. The germline CDR1 and CDR2 sequences are SGHTA and FQGNSA. The CDR3 runs to 15 residues. As DNA, the CDR3 is TGTGCCAGCAGCCTAACAGGGGTAGTTTCCGATGGCTACACCTTC. Its protein is CASSLTGVVSDGYTF.

The chain combines TRBV7-2 with TRBJ2-5; 14 nucleotides align to TRBD2. The germline V gene encodes CDR1 SGHTA and CDR2 FQGNSA. Trimming took 4 bases from V and 2 from J; bases not matched to a gene: 9. This CDR3 region has 18 residues. In DNA form, the CDR3 reads TGTGCCAGCAGCTCTAGACTAGCGGGAGGGACGAAACAAGAGACCCAGTACTTC. This gives the protein CASSSRLAGGTKQETQYF.

This clone was picked up one time. The chain combines TRBV6-2 or TRBV6-3 with TRBJ2-1; the match to TRBD1 covers 9 bases. The CDR3 sequence is 19 residues long. In germline, CDR1 is MNHEY, CDR2 SVGEGT. After removal of 3 bases from V and 7 bases from J, the junction contained 19 bases not matched to a gene. As DNA, the CDR3 is TGTGCCAGCAGTTATGCCGGGACAGGGAGGGGTTTGGATCGGAATGAGCAGTTCTTC. This encodes CASSYAGTGRGLDRNEQFF.

The chain couples TRBV5-1 to TRBJ2-7; tentative D call: TRBD2 (5 bases). Trimming left V 6 bases short and J 2 bases short, with 15 bases between. This CDR3 contains 14 residues. Germline V gene sequence: CDR1 SGHRS, CDR2 YFSETQ. The CDR3 protein is CASTSTAGAYEQYF. The DNA for the CDR3 is TGCGCCAGCACTAGTACCGCCGGGGCCTACGAGCAGTACTTC.